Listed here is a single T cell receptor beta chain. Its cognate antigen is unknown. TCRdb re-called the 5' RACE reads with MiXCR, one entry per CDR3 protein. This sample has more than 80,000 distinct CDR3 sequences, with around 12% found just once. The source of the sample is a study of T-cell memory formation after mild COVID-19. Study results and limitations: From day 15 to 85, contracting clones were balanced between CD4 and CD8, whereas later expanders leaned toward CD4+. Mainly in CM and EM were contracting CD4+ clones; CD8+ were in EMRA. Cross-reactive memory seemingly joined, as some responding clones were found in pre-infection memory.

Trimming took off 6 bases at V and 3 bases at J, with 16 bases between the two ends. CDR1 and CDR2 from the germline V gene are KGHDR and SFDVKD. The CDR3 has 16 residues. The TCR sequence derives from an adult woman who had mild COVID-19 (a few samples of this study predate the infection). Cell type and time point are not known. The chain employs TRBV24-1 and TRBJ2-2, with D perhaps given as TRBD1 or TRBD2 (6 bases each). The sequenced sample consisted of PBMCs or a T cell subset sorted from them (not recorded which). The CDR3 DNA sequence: TGTGCCACCAGTTTCAGCGAGGAGGGGGACACCGGGGAGCTGTTTTTT. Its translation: CATSFSEEGDTGELFF.